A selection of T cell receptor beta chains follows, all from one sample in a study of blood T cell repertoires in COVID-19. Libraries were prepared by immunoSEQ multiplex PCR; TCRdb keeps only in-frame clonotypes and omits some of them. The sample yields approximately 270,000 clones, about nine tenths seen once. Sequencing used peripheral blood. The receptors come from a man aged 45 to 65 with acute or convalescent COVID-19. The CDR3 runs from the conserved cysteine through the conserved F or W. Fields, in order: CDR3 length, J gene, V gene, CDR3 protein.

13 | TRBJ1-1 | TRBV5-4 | CASSLDLNTEAFF
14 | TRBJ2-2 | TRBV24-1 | CATSEGGNTGELFF
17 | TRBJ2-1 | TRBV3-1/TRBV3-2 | CASSQVSGGANYNEQFF
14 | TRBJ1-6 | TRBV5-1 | CASSLTGVGSPLHF
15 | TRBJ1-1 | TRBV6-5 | CASRGTGGAWTEAFF
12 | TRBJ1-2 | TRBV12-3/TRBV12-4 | CASTGETYGYTF
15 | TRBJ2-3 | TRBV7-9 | CASRLSGGGTDTQYF
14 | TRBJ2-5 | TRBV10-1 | CASARLRYQETQYF
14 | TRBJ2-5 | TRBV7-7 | CASSLRGAGETQYF
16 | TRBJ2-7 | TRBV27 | CASRPSPDPLGDEQYF
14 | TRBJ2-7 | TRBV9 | CASSVAGNPYEQYF
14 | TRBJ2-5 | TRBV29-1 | CSVSKAGGGETQYF
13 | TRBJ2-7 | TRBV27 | CASSPTSAYKQYF
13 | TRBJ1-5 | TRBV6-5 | CASSYSPGEPQHF
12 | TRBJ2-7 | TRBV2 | CASSLTRYEQYF
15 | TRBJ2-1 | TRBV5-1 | CASSYTSGGVNEQFF
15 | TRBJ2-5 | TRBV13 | CASSLRGRTKETQYF
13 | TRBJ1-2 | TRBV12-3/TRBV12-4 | CASSLEGVRGYTF
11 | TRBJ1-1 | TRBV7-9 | CASTLNTEAFF
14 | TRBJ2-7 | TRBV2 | CASRMPASGYEQYF
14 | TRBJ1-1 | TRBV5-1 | CASSPGTGNTEAFF
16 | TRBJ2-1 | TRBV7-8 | CASTVSGGSSYNEQFF
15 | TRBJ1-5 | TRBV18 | CASSPPGGSNQPQHF
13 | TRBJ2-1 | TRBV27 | CASSPLRSRGQFF
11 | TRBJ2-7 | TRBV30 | CASGDAYEQYF
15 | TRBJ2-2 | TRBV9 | CASSPGTGITGELFF
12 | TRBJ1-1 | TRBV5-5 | CASSLMNTEAFF
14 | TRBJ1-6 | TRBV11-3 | CASSLGRANSPLHF
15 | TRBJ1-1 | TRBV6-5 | CASSSWGQPNTEAFF
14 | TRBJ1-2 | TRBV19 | CASRGTGGRYGYTF
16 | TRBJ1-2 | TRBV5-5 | CASSLDLDPLTGGYTF
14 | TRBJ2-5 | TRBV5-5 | CASTTGSWEETQYF
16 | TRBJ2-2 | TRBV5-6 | CASSVRDRGEFGELFF
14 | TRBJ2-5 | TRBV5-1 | CASSFGTGEETQYF
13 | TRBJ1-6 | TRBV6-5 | CASIQGNDSPLHF
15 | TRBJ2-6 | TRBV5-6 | CASSPPGGLANVLTF